Here is one T cell receptor beta chain with its context. Antigen unknown. The data were obtained in a study of beta chain features in type 1 diabetes. Study-level findings and limits: A cDNA-based sequencing approach could over-represent cells with high TCR expression. All four CD4+ subsets from Type 1 diabetes patients carried moderately but significantly shorter TCRB CDR3s. A greater similarity of naive, central memory and Treg TCRB repertoires was seen among patients than among healthy donors. Type 1 diabetes patients had fewer VDJ junction insertions and more deletions.

The germline V gene has CDR1 MDHEN and CDR2 SYDVKM. The V gene end was trimmed by 3 bases and the J gene end by 5 bases; junction bases not matched to a gene: 3. The length of the CDR3 is 14 residues. Expressed TCRB transcripts were sequenced, since all the RNA that had been isolated was reverse transcribed. Naive, central memory and regulatory T cell samples averaged around 3.9 million reads. Clones were read by immunoSEQ multiplex PCR, and TCRdb kept only the in-frame ones, dropping some. Of 55,000 to 85,000 clones in the sample, 45% to 50% are singletons; the top ten hold 0.55% to 0.8%. The V call is TRBV28, the J call TRBJ1-3; 8 nucleotides agree with TRBD1. This clonotype was sampled from a man aged 25-45 years with type 1 diabetes. The sequenced sample was central memory CD4+ T cells from blood. CDR3: CASSFGTGRNTIYF. The CDR3 bases are TGTGCCAGCAGTTTCGGGACAGGCCGAAACACCATATATTTT.